This TCR beta chain stems from a study of blood T cell repertoires in COVID-19. Study-level background: The samples span acute and convalescent COVID-19 from the United States, Italy and Spain. PBMCs, B-cell-depleted T cells, or T cells provided the cDNA or gDNA that made up the material.

The V gene lost 0 bases and the J gene lost 2 bases, with 13 bases spanning the gap. This CDR3 spans 16 amino acids. Germline V lookup: CDR1 MNHEY, CDR2 SVGAGI. Original analysis: Scientists estimated how many nucleated cells there were by amplifying reference gene primers. Some clones are missing from TCRdb's copy, which holds only in-frame ones; the method was immunoSEQ multiplex PCR. That table is the source of V, J and clone size, and D and trimming were worked out from the DNA. This sample carries approximately 46,000 clones, around nine tenths of them seen once, and the ten largest clones take 16%.

Sequencing was performed on peripheral blood. This TCR derives from a man between 60 and 75 years old with active or convalescent COVID-19. This chain connects TRBV6-5 to TRBJ1-2, with D tentatively TRBD1 (5 bases). The CDR3 nucleotides read TGTGCCAGCAGTTACTCGGAAGGGGCCAGAAACTATGGCTACACCTTC. Amino acid sequence: CASSYSEGARNYGYTF.